The rows below give T cell receptor beta chains drawn from one sample of a study of shared clonotypes between healthy human individuals. Clones were read by immunoSEQ multiplex PCR, and TCRdb kept only the in-frame ones, dropping some. The sample holds about 1 million clones, approximately 72% seen once. The specimen sequenced was memory CD4+ T cells sorted from blood. These receptors came from a man aged 18-30 years in good health. Both conserved end residues are part of each CDR3. The order of the fields is CDR3 DNA, CDR3 protein, clone size, D gene, V gene, J gene. The D gene is left open where the match is weak. The size field is filled for only some rows; it gives once, few, many or a size class.

TGCGCCAGTTCTAGCACAGATACGCAGTATTTT	CASSSTDTQYF	.	.	TRBV5-1	TRBJ2-3
TGTGCCAGCAGTCTCGACAGGGGGTCCCCCTACGAGCAGTACTTC	CASSLDRGSPYEQYF	.	TRBD1	TRBV2	TRBJ2-7
TGTGCCACCAGCAGAGGCCACCGACAGGATAATGAAAAACTGTTTTTT	CATSRGHRQDNEKLFF	.	.	TRBV15	TRBJ1-4
TGTGCCAGCGGGCGGACTCTTAGGAATGAGCAGTTCTTC	CASGRTLRNEQFF	.	.	TRBV6-1	TRBJ2-1
TGCGCCAGCAGCTCCAATACGGACAGAAAGAACACTGAAGCTTTCTTT	CASSSNTDRKNTEAFF	.	.	TRBV5-1	TRBJ1-1
TGCGCCAGCAGCATGGCAGGGGATAGCAATCAGCCCCAGCATTTT	CASSMAGDSNQPQHF	.	.	TRBV5-1	TRBJ1-5
TGTGCCAGCGAAGAGTCCCTCTCTGGAAACACCATATATTTT	CASEESLSGNTIYF	.	.	TRBV18	TRBJ1-3
TGTGCCAGCAGCGCCTCAGGAAGCTCCTACAATGAGCAGTTCTTC	CASSASGSSYNEQFF	.	.	TRBV9	TRBJ2-1
TGTGCCAGCAGTGAACCGGGACCACGGACAGATACGCAGTATTTT	CASSEPGPRTDTQYF	.	.	TRBV6-1	TRBJ2-3
TGTGCCAGTAGTATGGGTTCGGGCGGATACTATGGCTACACCTTC	CASSMGSGGYYGYTF	.	.	TRBV19	TRBJ1-2
TGTGCCAGCAGCTTGGGACGCCTCGAGGGCTACACCTTC	CASSLGRLEGYTF	.	.	TRBV5-8	TRBJ1-2
TGTGCCATCAGTAGGTCGGGCGGAGCTAATGAAAAACTGTTTTTT	CAISRSGGANEKLFF	.	.	TRBV10-3	TRBJ1-4
TGTGCCAGCAGTGAAGCAGGGAGTAGGCTAGGCATTCAGTACTTC	CASSEAGSRLGIQYF	few	.	TRBV2	TRBJ2-4
TGCAGCGTTGGGGACAGGGGTTTACGAGAGACCCAGTACTTC	CSVGDRGLRETQYF	.	TRBD1	TRBV29-1	TRBJ2-5
TGTGCCAGCAGGCAAGGGACAGGGGGATTTGAAGGCTACACCTTC	CASRQGTGGFEGYTF	few	TRBD1	TRBV2	TRBJ1-2
TGTGCCTGGAGTGAGGGTCCTTATAGCAATCAGCCCCAGCATTTT	CAWSEGPYSNQPQHF	.	.	TRBV30	TRBJ1-5
TGTGCCAGCAGCAAAGGCGGTAGCGGGGGGTCAGATACGCAGTATTTT	CASSKGGSGGSDTQYF	.	TRBD2	TRBV7-3	TRBJ2-3
TGTGCCAGCTCGACGACCGACACCGGGGAGCTGTTTTTT	CASSTTDTGELFF	.	.	TRBV18	TRBJ2-2
TGTGCCAGCAGCGCCCAGACTAGCGGGGGGGCCGTCTACAATGAGCAGTTCTTC	CASSAQTSGGAVYNEQFF	.	TRBD2	TRBV9	TRBJ2-1
TGTGCCAGCGGAGAATCCCAAATTCACAGTACTAATGAAAAACTGTTTTTT	CASGESQIHSTNEKLFF	few	.	TRBV2	TRBJ1-4
TGTGCCAGCAGTCTAGGCCCCGCGCGTCAGCCCCAGCATTTT	CASSLGPARQPQHF	.	.	TRBV6-9	TRBJ1-5
TGTGCCAGCAGTGAAGCGGCACTTGGGGAGCAGTTCTTC	CASSEAALGEQFF	.	.	TRBV2	TRBJ2-1
TGTGCCAGCAGCTCCCAGGACTGGGCGGGGAATGAGCAGTTCTTC	CASSSQDWAGNEQFF	many	.	TRBV7-2	TRBJ2-1
TGTGCCAGCAGACTCCGGGACAGGGGAACCTACGAGCAGTACTTC	CASRLRDRGTYEQYF	.	TRBD1	TRBV6-5	TRBJ2-7
TGTGCCAGTAGTATTGAAGGACAGAGGAATTCACCCCTCCACTTT	CASSIEGQRNSPLHF	once	.	TRBV19	TRBJ1-6
TGTGCCAGCAGTATACACAGGGGAGAAAACATTCAGTACTTC	CASSIHRGENIQYF	.	TRBD1	TRBV6-5	TRBJ2-4
TGTGCCAGCAGCTTATCGCAGGGTACCTACGAGCAGTACTTC	CASSLSQGTYEQYF	.	.	TRBV11-2	TRBJ2-7
TGTGCCTGGAGTGGGACAGGGACGCTTAATGAAAAACTGTTTTTT	CAWSGTGTLNEKLFF	.	TRBD1	TRBV30	TRBJ1-4
TGTGCCAGCAGGGACAGGGGGGGATCGGGAGAGACCCAGTACTTC	CASRDRGGSGETQYF	few	TRBD1	TRBV2	TRBJ2-5
TGTGCCATCAGTGAGAGGAATAATTCACCCCTCCACTTT	CAISERNNSPLHF	few	.	TRBV10-3	TRBJ1-6
TGCGCCAGCAGCCAAGATAAAACCGCAACTAATGAAAAACTGTTTTTT	CASSQDKTATNEKLFF	.	.	TRBV4-1	TRBJ1-4
TGTGCCAGCAGACAGGGTGCCGGTTTTGGTAATTCACCCCTCCACTTT	CASRQGAGFGNSPLHF	few	.	TRBV28	TRBJ1-6
TGTGCCATCAGTGCGAGGACAGGGGGCCACACTGAAGCTTTCTTT	CAISARTGGHTEAFF	.	TRBD1	TRBV10-3	TRBJ1-1
TGTGCCACCAGCAGAGTCGGGTGGGGGGAAAATGAGCAGTTCTTC	CATSRVGWGENEQFF	once	.	TRBV15	TRBJ2-1
TGCGCCACTCGGGGGGGGAATGAGCAGTTCTTC	CATRGGNEQFF	.	TRBD2	TRBV10-2	TRBJ2-1
TGTGCCAGCAGTTACACCGGGGCGGATGATTCACCCCTCCACTTT	CASSYTGADDSPLHF	.	.	TRBV6-6	TRBJ1-6
TGTGCCAGCAGCTTAGCGCAGAATCAGCCCCAGCATTTT	CASSLAQNQPQHF	.	.	TRBV7-2	TRBJ1-5
TGTGCCAGCAGCTTGCAGTTAGCGGGACTAAGAAATGAGCAGTTCTTC	CASSLQLAGLRNEQFF	.	TRBD2	TRBV5-6	TRBJ2-1
TGTGCCAGCAGCCGGCGGGACAGCGGGTATGGCTACACCTTC	CASSRRDSGYGYTF	.	TRBD1	TRBV5-4	TRBJ1-2
TGTGCCAGCTCACCCGCCGGGACAGGGGGCTCGGGAGCTGAAGCTTTCTTT	CASSPAGTGGSGAEAFF	many	TRBD1	TRBV18	TRBJ1-1
TGTGCCACCCGGACAGGGGAGACTAACTATGGCTACACCTTC	CATRTGETNYGYTF	.	TRBD1	TRBV10-3	TRBJ1-2
TGTGCCAGCAGCGTTCAGGGTTACGGAAACACCATATATTTT	CASSVQGYGNTIYF	.	.	TRBV9	TRBJ1-3
TGCGCCAGCAGCCAAGAGATCCGTTATGAGCAGTTCTTC	CASSQEIRYEQFF	.	.	TRBV4-3	TRBJ2-1
TGTGCCAGCAGCTTGCCCCAGGGTCCCTACGAGCAGTACTTC	CASSLPQGPYEQYF	.	.	TRBV5-6	TRBJ2-7
TGTGCCATCACCCGTTTCCCAGCACCTGACGCAGATACGCAGTATTTT	CAITRFPAPDADTQYF	.	.	TRBV10-3	TRBJ2-3
TGTGCCAGCAGCAACGGTAGCGGGGGGCCCGGGGACACCGGGGAGCTGTTTTTT	CASSNGSGGPGDTGELFF	.	.	TRBV21-1	TRBJ2-2
TGTGCCAGCAAGGGCGACGGCAATCAGCCCCAGCATTTT	CASKGDGNQPQHF	.	.	TRBV2	TRBJ1-5
TGTGCCAGCAGCGCTTCCCCCTTAGCGGGAGTCCACAATGAGCAGTTCTTC	CASSASPLAGVHNEQFF	.	TRBD2	TRBV9	TRBJ2-1
TGCGCCAGCAGCCAAAGGGGGGGCCAGTCAGTTGCAGATACGCAGTATTTT	CASSQRGGQSVADTQYF	.	.	TRBV4-3	TRBJ2-3
TGTGCCAGCTCAACGAACCCCAGCCCAGATACGCAGTATTTT	CASSTNPSPDTQYF	.	.	TRBV18	TRBJ2-3
TGTGCCAGCAGCTTGGTCGGACGTCTACAGGACACTGAAGCTTTCTTT	CASSLVGRLQDTEAFF	.	.	TRBV5-6	TRBJ1-1
TGCGCCAGCAGCTCGGATAAGCTAGCGGGGGCCACAGATACGCAGTATTTT	CASSSDKLAGATDTQYF	few	TRBD2	TRBV5-1	TRBJ2-3
TGTGCCAGTAGTACCTCGGGACAGGCCGTGGGTGAAAAACTGTTTTTT	CASSTSGQAVGEKLFF	.	TRBD1	TRBV19	TRBJ1-4